This T cell receptor beta chain appears in the sequencing data of a study of radiotherapy plus CTLA-4 blockade in lung cancer. The wider study: Disease control was present in roughly 29% of patients, and objective responses in 15% to 20%. Whole-study results and caveats: In blood, after radiotherapy plus ipilimumab, tumor-derived TCR clones expanded.

Trimming took 11 bases from V and 5 from J, leaving 15 bases between them. The CDR3 sequence is 13 residues long. Germline CDR1 is ENHRY and CDR2 is SYGVKD. As to this clone: Its antigen remains unidentified.

Produced via immunoSEQ multiplex PCR; TCRdb's table is partial and in-frame only. The sample lists about 93,000 clones, about 90% seen once, with approximately 4.9% in the top ten. This sequence was found in a human donor with non-small cell lung cancer that progressed on radiotherapy plus ipilimumab. The V call is TRBV10-3, the J call TRBJ2-2, with TRBD2 as a possible D gene (5 bases). This specimen was peripheral blood, taken from a patient treated with radiotherapy plus ipilimumab. CDR3 residues: CAVSERGTGELFF. The CDR3 coding sequence is TGTGCCGTAAGCGAACGAGGGACCGGGGAGCTGTTTTTT.